This T cell receptor beta chain was captured in a study of blood T cell repertoires in COVID-19. Across the study: The United States, Italy and Spain supplied acute and convalescent COVID-19 samples. Nucleic acid was either cDNA or gDNA, and it came from T cells, B-cell-depleted T cells, or PBMCs.

Assay used: immunoSEQ multiplex PCR; TCRdb lists only in-frame clones, some missing. The sample consists of about 250,000 clones, roughly 87% of them appearing once. The CDR3 contains 17 residues. Germline-derived CDR1 and CDR2 are MGHRA and YSYEKL. The J segment lost 4 bases and the V segment lost 3 bases, leaving 10 bases of the junction unmatched. In this sample, this clone turned up once. The sequenced sample was peripheral blood. The sequence was collected from a woman in her 30s with acute or convalescent COVID-19. The rearrangement uses TRBV4-1 and TRBJ2-2; 8 nucleotides agree with TRBD2. The CDR3 spells CASSQIPGLVGTGELFF. The CDR3 DNA reads TGCGCCAGCAGCCAGATTCCGGGACTAGTGGGCACCGGGGAGCTGTTTTTT.